The 13 T cell receptor beta chains listed next were all sequenced from one sample in a study of shared clonotypes between healthy human individuals (dated by TCRdb to 2018 to 2020). Library prep was done by the immunoSEQ multiplex PCR assay. Drawn from immuneACCESS, this table holds only the in-frame rearrangements with V and J called that TCRdb kept. Clones are partly lost; checked studies trace under half to an unresolved V gene and leave the rest unexplained. This sample holds 600,000 to 700,000 clones; more than 70% were observed only once. The ten largest clonotypes hold roughly 1.9% of the sample. Sequencing was done on a sample of memory CD4+ T cells sorted from blood. The sample's cell subset or site, from its label and the paper: CD45RA-negative fraction. Source of these receptors: a woman aged 25-40 years in good health.

This sequence joins TRBV25-1 and TRBJ2-2; D ambiguous. V was clipped by 3 bases and J by 3 bases, with 11 bases between them. Germline CDR1 is MGHDK and CDR2 is SYGVNS. The CDR3 is 15 residues long. CDR3 residues: CASSDPTRDTGELFF. The CDR3 DNA follows: TGTGCCAGCAGTGACCCCACACGGGACACCGGGGAGCTGTTTTTT. Filled out from reference TRBV25-1 and TRBJ2-2, the complete variable domain reads EADIYQTPRYLVIGTGKKITLECSQTMGHDKMYWYQQDPGMELHLIHYSYGVNSTEKGDLSSESTVSRIRTEHFPLTLESARPSHTSQYLCASSDPTRDTGELFFGEGSRLTVL.

The chain has TRBV7-2 and TRBJ2-1; 11 bases are shared with TRBD2. The ends lost 0 bases at V and 8 bases at J; junction bases unmatched: 6. In germline, CDR1 is SGHTA, CDR2 FQGNSA. This CDR3 comprises 16 residues. The CDR3 spells CASSLASGRAWDEQFF. CDR3 nucleotides: TGTGCCAGCAGCTTAGCTAGCGGGAGGGCTTGGGATGAGCAGTTCTTC. Looking up the rest from reference TRBV7-2 and TRBJ2-1 gives the full variable domain: GAGVSQSPSNKVTEKGKDVELRCDPISGHTALYWYRQSLGQGLEFLIYFQGNSAPDKSGLPSDRFSAERTGGSVSTLTIQRTQQEDSAVYLCASSLASGRAWDEQFFGPGTRLTVL.

The V call is TRBV27, the J call TRBJ2-7; tentatively, D is TRBD1 (5 bases). The V gene's germline CDR1 is MNHEY and CDR2 SMNVEV (reference sequence). The ends were cut back, 0 bases at V and 2 bases at J, with 17 bases in the middle. This CDR3 contains 17 residues. CDR3 nucleotide sequence: TGTGCCAGCAGTTTATCGTTAATAGGGGATTGGACCTACGAGCAGTACTTC. Residues: CASSLSLIGDWTYEQYF.

Comment on this clone: A read error may be the cause here, since a much bigger clone is one base away. At the DNA level, this CDR3 is encoded by other sequences in the same sample as well. This sequence joins TRBV19 and TRBJ1-2, with unresolved D. The germline gives CDR1 LNHDA, CDR2 SQIVND (reference sequence). CDR3 size: 14 residues. The CDR3 loop reads CASSIHGLNYGYTF. The CDR3 DNA reads as TGTGCTAGTAGTATACACGGACTGAACTATGGCTACACCTTC.

The rearrangement uses TRBV19 and TRBJ2-2; D gene uncertain. The germline V and J ends were trimmed by 3 bases and 1 base, with 6 bases remaining between them. This CDR3 region has 14 residues. CDR1 and CDR2 from the germline V gene are LNHDA and SQIVND (reference sequence). Written as DNA, the CDR3 is TGTGCCAGTAGTATTCCCGGGAACACCGGGGAGCTGTTTTTT. Translation gives CASSIPGNTGELFF.

The chain employs TRBV11-1 and TRBJ2-3; tentatively, D is TRBD1 or TRBD2 (6 bases each). Looked up from germline, CDR1 is SGHAT and CDR2 is FQDESV (reference sequence). Trimming left V 6 bases short and J 1 base short, with 17 bases between. CDR3 length: 16 residues. Written as DNA, the CDR3 is TGTGCCAGCAGTCATTGGGGGGCGTCGGGCACAGATACGCAGTATTTT. It specifies CASSHWGASGTDTQYF.

The chain has TRBV28 and TRBJ1-6, with D unclear. Germline CDR1 MDHEN, CDR2 SYDVKM. The CDR3 is made up of 14 amino acids. The V and J ends lost 3 bases and 8 bases respectively, with 11 bases between them. The CDR3 nucleotides read TGTGCCAGCAGTTTCGGTCAGTCAGATTCACCCCTCCACTTT. Residues: CASSFGQSDSPLHF.

The V and J genes are TRBV2 and TRBJ2-3, with D possibly TRBD1 on 7 matching bases. The CDR3 consists of 12 residues. Germline values: CDR1 SNHLY, CDR2 FYNNEI. Trimming shortened V by 11 bases and J by 4 bases, and 13 bases separated the two germline ends. The CDR3 loop is CAGGGLADTQYF. The CDR3, as DNA: TGTGCCGGAGGGGGCTTGGCAGATACGCAGTATTTT.

CDR3 DNA sequence: TGTGCCAGCAGCATCGGACTAGCGGTGGGGGAGACCCAGTACTTC. It yields the protein CASSIGLAVGETQYF. The chain combines TRBV7-7 with TRBJ2-5, with 10 bases aligning to TRBD2. This CDR3 has 15 amino acids. J lost 5 bases, V lost 5 bases, and 8 bases had no gene match. Germline-derived CDR1 and CDR2 are SSHAT and FNYEAQ (reference sequence).

Details on this clone: Given a much more abundant clone one base away, this may be a read error. The same CDR3 arises from other DNA sequences in this sample as well. The J gene is TRBJ1-1, the V gene TRBV7-2, with D unclear. Germline CDR1 and CDR2: SGHTA and FQGNSA. V dropped 4 bases and J dropped 3 bases, with 9 bases sitting between them. The length of the CDR3 is 13 residues. As DNA, the CDR3 is TGTGCCAGCAGCTCTCAAAGGGACACTGAAGCTTTCTTT. Translated: CASSSQRDTEAFF.

V and J are TRBV5-1 and TRBJ2-3; 7 bases map to TRBD1. This CDR3 has 15 residues. Germline loops: CDR1 SGHRS, CDR2 YFSETQ. V was clipped by 6 bases and J by 1 base; unmatched bases: 8. CDR3 region: CASISGTVGTDTQYF. CDR3 nucleotide sequence: TGCGCCAGCATATCCGGGACAGTCGGCACAGATACGCAGTATTTT.

The V gene is TRBV7-7, the J gene TRBJ2-5; TRBD2 aligns across 12 bases. The CDR3 sequence is 16 residues long. In germline, CDR1 is SSHAT, CDR2 FNYEAQ (reference sequence). With V trimmed by 3 bases and J by 4 bases, 6 bases remained unmatched. DNA for the CDR3: TGTGCCAGCAGCTTCACTAGCGGGAGGTCGGGAGAGACCCAGTACTTC. Residues: CASSFTSGRSGETQYF.

The chain joins TRBV9 to TRBJ2-7; 9 bases are shared with TRBD2. Germline lookup yields CDR1 SGDLS and CDR2 YYNGEE. The junction had 3 bases not matched to a gene; V was cut back by 2 bases and J by 3 bases. The CDR3 is 14 residues long. The CDR3 sequence is CASSVLAGNYEQYF. The CDR3 DNA reads TGTGCCAGCAGCGTTCTAGCGGGGAACTACGAGCAGTACTTC.